The T cell receptor beta chain described here comes from a study of blood T cell repertoires in COVID-19. The wider study: The United States, Italy and Spain provided the acute and convalescent COVID-19 samples. Sources were T cells, B-cell-depleted T cells, or PBMCs; the material itself was cDNA or gDNA.

How the authors handled the data: From reference gene primer amplification, estimates of nucleated cell counts were derived. Sequenced by immunoSEQ multiplex PCR; TCRdb stores in-frame clones only, minus some. Clone size and V and J calls were adopted from that table, with D and trimming inferred from the DNA. The table lists under 200,000 clones, 86% of them singletons, with approximately 6.5% in the top ten. Looked up from germline, CDR1 is SGHTA and CDR2 is FQGNSA. V lost 2 bases, J lost 6 bases, and 7 bases lay in between. The CDR3 is 13 amino acids. The receptor was isolated from a woman older than 75 in a cohort sampled during active or convalescent COVID-19. The source material was peripheral blood. This rearrangement joins TRBV7-2 to TRBJ1-4; D may be TRBD1 (6 bases). The CDR3, as DNA: TGTGCCAGCAGCTTAAGGACAGATGAAAAACTGTTTTTT. Encoded protein: CASSLRTDEKLFF. Together with reference TRBV7-2 and TRBJ1-4, the CDR3 gives the full variable domain: GAGVSQSPSNKVTEKGKDVELRCDPISGHTALYWYRQSLGQGLEFLIYFQGNSAPDKSGLPSDRFSAERTGGSVSTLTIQRTQQEDSAVYLCASSLRTDEKLFFGSGTQLSVL.